The 32 T cell receptor beta chains presented below share a single source sample, sequenced in a study of blood T cell repertoires in COVID-19. Data came from immunoSEQ multiplex PCR; TCRdb stores just in-frame clones and leaves some out. The sample includes tens of thousands of clones, roughly 88% seen only once; the top ten take approximately 4.8%. The sample comprised peripheral blood. The receptors were sampled from a man in his sixties with acute or convalescent COVID-19.

This clone showed up just once. This rearrangement joins TRBV6-1 to TRBJ2-4; 7 bases are a match to TRBD1. The CDR3 is made up of 15 amino acids. V lost 3 bases and J lost 4; bases outside the gene matches: 6. Germline loops: CDR1 MNHNS, CDR2 SASEGT. The CDR3, as DNA: TGTGCCAGCAGTGATCCGGGACAGCCTAAAAACATTCAGTACTTC. This gives the protein CASSDPGQPKNIQYF.

J is TRBJ1-2 and V is TRBV6-1; 9 bases are shared with TRBD1. With 0 bases clipped from V and 2 bases from J, the junction kept 10 bases outside the gene matches. The CDR3 extends over 18 amino acids. Per germline, CDR1 MNHNS and CDR2 SASEGT. CDR3 DNA sequence: TGTGCCAGCAGTGAAGCCTGGGGGACAGGGAGGTCCAACTATGGCTACACCTTC. This sequence encodes CASSEAWGTGRSNYGYTF.

Details on this clone: At one end the junction does not follow the germline gene, possibly because of a read error. The J gene is TRBJ2-3, the V gene TRBV30; 7 bases map to TRBD2. The CDR3 totals 13 residues. Germline CDR1 and CDR2: GTSNPN and SVGIG (reference sequence). The CDR3 nucleotides are TGTGCCCGGAGCGGGGTTAGCACAGATACGCAGTATTTT. Translating it yields CARSGVSTDTQYF.

The chain recombines TRBV10-3 with TRBJ1-1; 12 positions match TRBD1. From germline, CDR1 is ENHRY and CDR2 SYGVKD. The CDR3 has 17 residues. V lost 4 bases and J lost 5; bases outside the gene matches: 11. DNA of the CDR3: TGTGCCATCAGTGGAGCCGGGACAGGGGGCGCGTTTACTGAAGCTTTCTTT. Its translation is CAISGAGTGGAFTEAFF.

Worth noting for this clone: An end of the junction does not agree with germline; a read error may underlie this. The V call is TRBV9, the J call TRBJ1-6; a weak D match, TRBD1 (5 bases). The V gene's germline CDR1 is SGDLS and CDR2 YYNGEE. The CDR3 length is 17 residues. CDR3 in amino acids: CASSTGEGPGYDSPLHF. The CDR3 DNA is TGTGCCAGCAGCACAGGAGAAGGTCCGGGCTATGATTCACCCCTCCACTTT.

This chain joins TRBV28 and TRBJ1-1, with TRBD1 identical over 11 bases. Germline V gene lookup returns CDR1 MDHEN and CDR2 SYDVKM. With 4 bases clipped from V and 3 bases from J, the junction kept 16 bases outside the gene matches. The CDR3 extends over 19 amino acids. The CDR3 nucleotides are TGTGCCAGCAGTTCACAAGGCGGCGGACAGGGGGCGTCGTACACTGAAGCTTTCTTT. It codes for CASSSQGGGQGASYTEAFF.

The chain joins TRBV5-6 to TRBJ1-1; TRBD1 aligns across 8 bases. The CDR3 consists of 13 residues. Germline CDR1 SGHDT, CDR2 YYEEEE. V was clipped by 6 bases and J by 2 bases; unmatched bases: 3. The CDR3 region has the DNA TGTGCCAGCACCGGGACAGGTAACACTGAAGCTTTCTTT. Translation: CASTGTGNTEAFF.

V and J are TRBV29-1 and TRBJ1-2, with TRBD1 matching 9 bases. Germline loops: CDR1 SQVTM, CDR2 ANQGSEA. Germline trimming cut 7 bases from V and 3 bases from J; bases unmatched to any gene: 3. There are 12 residues in the CDR3. The CDR3 here is CSAGQGDYGYTF. The CDR3 DNA sequence: TGCAGCGCGGGACAGGGTGACTATGGCTACACCTTC.

V is TRBV9 and J is TRBJ1-1; no firm D call. CDR1 and CDR2 from the germline V gene are SGDLS and YYNGEE. V was clipped by 2 bases and J by 3 bases, with 8 bases between them. The CDR3 extends over 13 amino acids. CDR3 sequence: CASSVRSDTEAFF. CDR3 DNA sequence: TGTGCCAGCAGCGTTCGGTCGGACACTGAAGCTTTCTTT.

The chain couples TRBV7-3 to TRBJ2-2; 9 nucleotides align to TRBD2. V trimming: 5 bases; J trimming: 5 bases; junction bases outside the gene matches: 6. The germline V gene encodes CDR1 SGHTA and CDR2 FQGTGA. The CDR3 is 15 amino acids. In nucleotides, the CDR3 is TGTGCCAGCAGCGGTAGCGGGAGCAGTACCGGGGAGCTGTTTTTT. Its translation: CASSGSGSSTGELFF.

Judged by abundance, this clone is medium-sized. The chain combines TRBV19 with TRBJ1-6, with TRBD1 matching over 8 bases. Germline V gene lookup returns CDR1 LNHDA and CDR2 SQIVND (reference sequence). The ends lost 2 bases at V and 10 bases at J; junction bases unmatched: 7. This CDR3 contains 15 residues. The CDR3 DNA reads as TGTGCCAGTAGTATACAGGACAGGGCGGCGTCACCCCTCCACTTT. Its translation is CASSIQDRAASPLHF.

There are a few counts of this clone. The J gene is TRBJ2-2, the V gene TRBV10-3; TRBD2 aligns across 8 bases. The CDR3 is 17 amino acids. The J segment lost 7 bases and the V segment lost 8 bases, leaving 18 bases of the junction unmatched. The V gene's germline CDR1 is ENHRY and CDR2 SYGVKD. The CDR3 reads CAIAPGGGRRVNGELFF. The CDR3 DNA sequence: TGTGCCATCGCCCCGGGTGGCGGGAGGAGGGTCAACGGGGAGCTGTTTTTT.

The V gene is TRBV10-3, the J gene TRBJ1-1, with D unclear. This CDR3 contains 13 residues. V dropped 6 bases and J dropped 4 bases, with 12 bases sitting between them. From germline, CDR1 is ENHRY and CDR2 SYGVKD. The chain's CDR3 is CAISGRSGTEAFF. CDR3 bases: TGTGCCATCAGCGGAAGGAGCGGCACTGAAGCTTTCTTT.

This chain connects TRBV28 to TRBJ1-5, with no clear D. CDR1 is MDHEN, CDR2 SYDVKM, per germline. The V end lost 10 bases, the J end lost 2 bases, and 3 bases lay between the germline ends. This CDR3 is 10 amino acids long. CDR3 protein: CATGNQPQHF. The CDR3 DNA follows: TGTGCCACTGGCAATCAGCCCCAGCATTTT.

This clone was counted once. J is TRBJ1-1 and V is TRBV6-4; D remains unclear. Germline CDR1 is MRHNA and CDR2 is SNTAGT. This CDR3 contains 13 residues. Trimming removed 3 bases at V and 5 bases at J, with 10 bases between. CDR3 DNA sequence: TGTGCCAGCAGTGAAACCCTCGGGACTGAAGCTTTCTTT. It encodes CASSETLGTEAFF.

The chain uses TRBV6-5 and TRBJ1-5; 9 nucleotides agree with TRBD1. Germline trimming cut 7 bases from V and 6 bases from J; bases unmatched to any gene: 7. Germline V gives CDR1 MNHEY, CDR2 SVGAGI. The CDR3 contains 14 residues. The CDR3 DNA reads as TGTGCCAGCAAACCGGGACAGGGAGGTCAGCCCCAGCATTTT. The encoded protein is CASKPGQGGQPQHF.

The table lists this clone with a few counts. The chain uses TRBV19 and TRBJ1-5; perhaps TRBD1 as D (6 bases). The CDR3 has 14 amino acids. The V and J ends lost 2 bases and 1 base respectively, with 6 bases between them. CDR1 LNHDA and CDR2 SQIVND come from the germline V gene (reference sequence). As DNA, the CDR3 is TGTGCCAGTAGTATAACAGGGAGCAATCAGCCCCAGCATTTT. The encoded protein is CASSITGSNQPQHF. The variable domain in full, with the rest retrieved from reference TRBV19 and TRBJ1-5, is DGGITQSPKYLFRKEGQNVTLSCEQNLNHDAMYWYRQDPGQGLRLIYYSQIVNDFQKGDIAEGYSVSREKKESFPLTVTSAQKNPTAFYLCASSITGSNQPQHFGDGTRLSIL.

The rearrangement joins TRBV12-3 or TRBV12-4 to TRBJ1-2; D not certain. This CDR3 region has 13 residues. The V gene lost 3 bases and the J gene lost 6 bases, with 11 bases spanning the gap. The CDR3 DNA is TGTGCCAGCAGTTTTGAGAGGGCGGATGGCTACACCTTC. Residues: CASSFERADGYTF.

J is TRBJ1-3 and V is TRBV9; D unresolved. The V end was cut by 4 bases, the J end by 0 bases, with 17 bases between. There are 17 residues in the CDR3. Germline V lookup: CDR1 SGDLS, CDR2 YYNGEE. CDR3 residues: CASSSRPPGSSGNTIYF. DNA of the CDR3: TGTGCCAGCAGCAGCAGACCGCCGGGATCCTCTGGAAACACCATATATTTT.

The rearrangement links TRBV20-1 to TRBJ2-7; 10 bases match TRBD2. This CDR3 contains 15 residues. Germline CDR1 is DFQATT and CDR2 is SNEGSKA (reference sequence). V gave up 3 bases and J gave up 3 bases; unmatched junction bases: 8. The CDR3 DNA reads as TGCAGTGCTAGTGTGCCCCTAGCGGGAGTCTACGAGCAGTACTTC. The encoded protein is CSASVPLAGVYEQYF.

The genes are TRBV28 and TRBJ1-6; 7 bases are a match to TRBD1. Unmatched junction bases numbered 6, after V lost 2 bases and J lost 14 bases. Looked up from germline, CDR1 is MDHEN and CDR2 is SYDVKM. The CDR3 runs 13 residues. CDR3 DNA: TGTGCCAGCAGTTTACCGACAGGGTCAGCCCTCCACTTT. Its translation: CASSLPTGSALHF.

The V and J genes are TRBV24-1 and TRBJ1-2; TRBD1 matches 8 bases. V lost 3 bases to trimming and J lost 7 bases; unmatched junction nucleotides: 15. Germline CDR1 reads KGHDR; CDR2 reads SFDVKD. This CDR3 spans 17 amino acids. The CDR3 DNA reads as TGTGCCACCAGTGATGTTGGGCAGGGGGCCTCCCGGTTTGGCTACACCTTC. Its protein is CATSDVGQGASRFGYTF.

The V call is TRBV27, the J call TRBJ2-7; TRBD1 might be the D (6 bases). Looked up from germline, CDR1 is MNHEY and CDR2 is SMNVEV (reference sequence). The CDR3 totals 14 residues. Trimming removed 8 bases at V and 2 bases at J, with 16 bases between. For the CDR3, the DNA is TGTGCCAGCTCCGGACAGACTTCGCCCTACGAGCAGTACTTC. This gives the protein CASSGQTSPYEQYF.

The rearrangement joins TRBV7-8 to TRBJ2-5; a weak D match, TRBD2 (6 bases). Germline lookup yields CDR1 SGHVS and CDR2 FQNEAQ. The CDR3 covers 13 residues. The ends were cut back, 4 bases at V and 5 bases at J, with 11 bases in the middle. This CDR3 is CASSSGVAETQYF. DNA of the CDR3: TGTGCCAGCAGCTCGGGAGTGGCGGAGACCCAGTACTTC. Together with reference TRBV7-8 and TRBJ2-5, the CDR3 gives the full variable domain: GAGVSQSPRYKVAKRGQDVALRCDPISGHVSLFWYQQALGQGPEFLTYFQNEAQLDKSGLPSDRFFAERPEGSVSTLKIQRTQQEDSAVYLCASSSGVAETQYFGPGTRLLVL.

This clone has a handful of counts. CDR3 amino acids: CSASPSKLRQRTEAFF. The DNA for the CDR3 is TGCAGTGCTAGTCCCTCGAAGTTGCGGCAACGAACTGAAGCTTTCTTT. The chain combines TRBV20-1 with TRBJ1-1; no firm D call. Germline V gene lookup returns CDR1 DFQATT and CDR2 SNEGSKA (reference sequence). The CDR3 is 16 residues long. Trimming cost V 3 bases and J 5 bases, with 22 bases left between them.

This clone was seen a few times. This chain joins TRBV4-1 and TRBJ2-5; D gene ambiguous. The CDR3 runs 13 residues. With 0 bases removed from V and 3 bases from J, the gap between germline ends came to 5 bases. Germline V gives CDR1 MGHRA, CDR2 YSYEKL. The DNA for the CDR3 is TGCGCCAGCAGCCAAGATCCAGAAGAGACCCAGTACTTC. This sequence encodes CASSQDPEETQYF.

The CDR3 is CASSAGVSYNEQFF. CDR3 coding DNA: TGTGCCAGCAGCGCGGGAGTCTCCTACAATGAGCAGTTCTTC. V usage is TRBV28 and J usage is TRBJ2-1; 7 bases map to TRBD2. The CDR3 has 14 residues. Germline trimming cut 6 bases from V and 0 bases from J; bases unmatched to any gene: 2. The germline V gene has CDR1 MDHEN and CDR2 SYDVKM. Filled out from reference TRBV28 and TRBJ2-1, the complete variable domain reads DVKVTQSSRYLVKRTGEKVFLECVQDMDHENMFWYRQDPGLGLRLIYFSYDVKMKEKGDIPEGYSVSREKKERFSLILESASTNQTSMYLCASSAGVSYNEQFFGPGTRLTVL.

The chain uses TRBV27 and TRBJ2-3, with a weak D call TRBD1 (6 bases). CDR3 length: 15 residues. The germline CDR1 and CDR2 sequences are MNHEY and SMNVEV (reference sequence). V dropped 3 bases and J dropped 1 base, with 11 bases sitting between them. Here the CDR3 reads CASSFGQGRTDTQYF. The CDR3 DNA reads as TGTGCCAGCAGTTTCGGTCAGGGGCGCACAGATACGCAGTATTTT.

The chain has TRBV5-8 and TRBJ1-2; the match to TRBD1 covers 8 bases. The germline V gene encodes CDR1 SGHTS and CDR2 YDEGEE. With 2 bases clipped from V and 4 bases from J, the junction kept 10 bases outside the gene matches. The CDR3 covers 16 residues. For the CDR3, the DNA is TGTGCCAGCAGCTTTAAGTCCGGGACAGGTTTCTATGGCTACACCTTC. The encoded protein is CASSFKSGTGFYGYTF.

This sequence joins TRBV15 and TRBJ2-7, with 12 nucleotides matching TRBD2. Germline V gene data show CDR1 as LNHNV and CDR2 as YYDKDF (reference sequence). Trimming removed 3 bases from V and 4 bases from J; junction bases left unmatched: 4. This CDR3 has 15 amino acids. The CDR3 sequence: CATSSGLAGTYEQYF. CDR3 bases: TGTGCCACCAGCAGCGGACTAGCGGGAACATACGAGCAGTACTTC.

This chain links TRBV6-6 with TRBJ2-2; 14 bases line up with TRBD2. Unmatched junction bases numbered 9, after V lost 5 bases and J lost 7 bases. Germline CDR1 MNHNY, CDR2 SVGAGI (reference sequence). The CDR3 consists of 17 residues. The CDR3 DNA reads as TGTGCCAGCAGTCAGGGACTAGCGGGAGCCCCCGGCGGGGAGCTGTTTTTT. This encodes CASSQGLAGAPGGELFF.

The rearrangement joins TRBV25-1 to TRBJ2-1; 9 bases match TRBD2. Germline values: CDR1 MGHDK, CDR2 SYGVNS. This CDR3 region has 13 residues. The trim removed 8 bases at V and 6 bases at J, leaving 5 bases unmatched. In DNA form, the CDR3 reads TGTGCCAGCGGGAGGGGACTAGCCAATGAGCAGTTCTTC. Encoded protein: CASGRGLANEQFF.